This T cell receptor beta chain stems from a study of T cell responses to AZD1222 COVID-19 vaccine. A note on this clone: Antigen specificity is unknown.

Germline loops: CDR1 SGHAT, CDR2 FQNNGV. This CDR3 has 14 amino acids. V lost 4 bases and J 7 bases, leaving 14 bases between the germline ends. General study points: Donors in the cohort were predominantly white British and more often female, and clonal diversity was possibly underestimated.

Data came from immunoSEQ multiplex PCR; TCRdb stores just in-frame clones and leaves some out. The sample carries 100,000 to 120,000 clones, 82% recorded once. This chain links TRBV11-2 with TRBJ2-1; TRBD2 might be the D (7 bases). This TCR derives from an adult in good health. Sample: peripheral blood, taken on day 0 of AZD1222 vaccination. The CDR3 reads CASSSTGRVNEQFF. The CDR3 DNA is TGTGCCAGCAGCTCCACAGGGAGGGTAAATGAGCAGTTCTTC. Drawing the rest from reference TRBV11-2 and TRBJ2-1, the complete variable domain is EAGVAQSPRYKIIEKRQSVAFWCNPISGHATLYWYQQILGQGPKLLIQFQNNGVVDDSQLPKDRFSAERLKGVDSTLKIQPAKLEDSAVYLCASSSTGRVNEQFFGPGTRLTVL.